This TCR beta chain was found in a study of patients and donors after allogeneic stem cell transplantation. Trimming pared 0 bases from V and 6 bases from J, leaving 9 bases between. The CDR3 spans 14 residues. Germline V gene lookup returns CDR1 LNHNV and CDR2 YYDKDF (reference sequence). This clonotype was counted ten times or more. TCRdb recomputed calls from the RT-PCR reads with MiXCR, one row per CDR3 protein. The data show 4,000 to 5,000 distinct CDR3 sequences, roughly a sixth seen once. Sequencing was performed on blood, either unsorted or a sorted T cell fraction (not recorded which). The J gene is TRBJ1-3, the V gene TRBV15; D gene ambiguous. The source of this sequence is a human donor who was either an allogeneic HSCT recipient or a stem cell or donor lymphocyte infusion donor (not recorded which). It is not recorded whose cells these are; they may come from a transplant donor. CDR3 bases: TGTGCCACCAGCAGAGATCTAGGGATAAACACCATATATTTT. Amino acid sequence: CATSRDLGINTIYF.